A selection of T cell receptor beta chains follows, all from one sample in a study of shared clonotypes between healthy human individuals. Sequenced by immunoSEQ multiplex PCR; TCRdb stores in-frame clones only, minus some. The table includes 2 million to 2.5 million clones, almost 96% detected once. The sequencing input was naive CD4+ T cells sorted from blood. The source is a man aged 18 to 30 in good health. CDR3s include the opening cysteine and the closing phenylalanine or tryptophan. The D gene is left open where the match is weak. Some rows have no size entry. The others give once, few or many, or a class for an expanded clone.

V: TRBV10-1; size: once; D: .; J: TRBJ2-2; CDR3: CASSESFTGELFF; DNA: TGCGCCAGCAGTGAGTCTTTCACCGGGGAGCTGTTTTTT
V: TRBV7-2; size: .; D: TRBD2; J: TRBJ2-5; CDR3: CASSLQPSGAGETQYF; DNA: TGTGCCAGCAGCTTACAACCTAGCGGGGCTGGGGAGACCCAGTACTTC
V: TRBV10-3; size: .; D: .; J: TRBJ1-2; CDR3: CAISESPLYGYTF; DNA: TGTGCCATCAGTGAGTCTCCCCTCTATGGCTACACCTTC
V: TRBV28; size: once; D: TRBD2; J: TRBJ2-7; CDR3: CASILRGTIGGDEQYF; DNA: TGTGCCAGCATTCTTAGGGGAACGATTGGGGGGGACGAGCAGTACTTC
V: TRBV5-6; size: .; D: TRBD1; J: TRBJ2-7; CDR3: CASSLTGQGLYEQYF; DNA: TGTGCCAGCAGCTTGACAGGACAGGGGCTATACGAGCAGTACTTC
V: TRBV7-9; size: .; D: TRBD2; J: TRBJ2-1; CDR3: CASSLEGLAYNEQFF; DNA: TGTGCCAGCAGCTTAGAGGGACTAGCCTACAATGAGCAGTTCTTC
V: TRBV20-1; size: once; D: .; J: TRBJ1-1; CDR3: CSAQMESGAFF; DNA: TGCAGTGCCCAGATGGAATCCGGAGCTTTCTTT
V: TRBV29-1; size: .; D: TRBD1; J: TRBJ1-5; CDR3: CSVRTGEGLGNQPQHF; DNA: TGCAGCGTGCGGACAGGGGAAGGGCTGGGCAATCAGCCCCAGCATTTT
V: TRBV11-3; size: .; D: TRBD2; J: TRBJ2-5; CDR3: CASSLGLAGKYQETQYF; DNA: TGTGCCAGCAGCCTTGGACTAGCGGGCAAGTACCAAGAGACCCAGTACTTC
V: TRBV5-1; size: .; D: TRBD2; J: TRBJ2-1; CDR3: CASSLSAGGPDEQFF; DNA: TGCGCCAGCAGCTTGTCGGCGGGGGGGCCAGATGAGCAGTTCTTC
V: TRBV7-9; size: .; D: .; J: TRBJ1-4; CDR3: CASSQVSNEKLFF; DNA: TGTGCCAGCAGCCAAGTTTCTAATGAAAAACTGTTTTTT
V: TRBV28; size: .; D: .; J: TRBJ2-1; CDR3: CASSFGRPLGLSNEQFF; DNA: TGTGCCAGCAGTTTTGGGAGACCCTTGGGGCTAAGCAATGAGCAGTTCTTC
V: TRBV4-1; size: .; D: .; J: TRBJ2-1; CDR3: CASSQDPDSSSYNEQFF; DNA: TGCGCCAGCAGCCAAGACCCGGACAGCAGCTCCTACAATGAGCAGTTCTTC
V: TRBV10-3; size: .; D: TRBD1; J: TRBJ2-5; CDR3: CAISPDRVVETQYF; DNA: TGTGCCATCAGCCCAGACAGGGTGGTAGAGACCCAGTACTTC
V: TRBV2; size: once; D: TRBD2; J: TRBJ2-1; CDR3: CASSRREDNEQFF; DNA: TGTGCCAGCAGTAGACGGGAGGACAATGAGCAGTTCTTC
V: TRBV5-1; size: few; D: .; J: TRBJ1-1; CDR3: CASSIGLRPYTNTEAFF; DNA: TGCGCCAGCAGTATCGGACTTCGCCCCTACACGAACACTGAAGCTTTCTTT
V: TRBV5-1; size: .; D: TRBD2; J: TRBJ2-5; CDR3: CASSLRASGSGETQYF; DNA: TGCGCCAGCAGCTTGCGGGCTAGCGGGAGTGGGGAGACCCAGTACTTC
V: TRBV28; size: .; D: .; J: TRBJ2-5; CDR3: CASRVALFGLQETQYF; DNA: TGTGCCAGCAGGGTCGCATTGTTCGGTCTTCAAGAGACCCAGTACTTC
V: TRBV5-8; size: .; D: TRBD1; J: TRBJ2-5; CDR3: CASTGQGLVQETQYF; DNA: TGTGCCAGCACGGGACAGGGGTTGGTCCAAGAGACCCAGTACTTC
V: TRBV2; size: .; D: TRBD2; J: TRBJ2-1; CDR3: CASRRTSGRSSYNEQFF; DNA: TGTGCCAGCCGACGGACTAGCGGGCGGAGCTCCTACAATGAGCAGTTCTTC
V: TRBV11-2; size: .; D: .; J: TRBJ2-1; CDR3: CASSLGPTTSSYNEQFF; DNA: TGTGCCAGCAGCTTAGGACCTACTACTAGTTCCTACAATGAGCAGTTCTTC
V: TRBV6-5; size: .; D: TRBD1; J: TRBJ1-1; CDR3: CASSRTGAATEAFF; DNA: TGTGCCAGCAGCCGGACAGGGGCTGCCACTGAAGCTTTCTTT
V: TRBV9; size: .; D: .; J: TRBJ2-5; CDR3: CASSVNGETQYF; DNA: TGTGCCAGCAGCGTTAATGGGGAGACCCAGTACTTC